These 8 T cell receptor beta chains originate from one sample sequenced in a study of cytomegalovirus exposure and HLA in healthy donors. PCR used 60 Vbeta primers and 13 Jbeta primers. Assay used: immunoSEQ multiplex PCR; TCRdb lists only in-frame clones, some missing. Altogether about 120,000 clones are present, about 75% being singletons, with the ten largest covering over 25%. Sample: PBMCs. These TCRs come from a man aged 55 to 70 in good health and CMV-seropositive.

This clone was counted a few times. The chain uses TRBV19 and TRBJ2-1; D is ambiguous. Germline CDR1 is LNHDA and CDR2 is SQIVND (reference sequence). This CDR3 spans 15 amino acids. The germline V and J ends were trimmed by 5 bases and 0 bases, with 11 bases remaining between them. CDR3 nucleotides: TGTGCCAGTAGTGACTTTCTGAGCTCCTACAATGAGCAGTTCTTC. Its translation: CASSDFLSSYNEQFF. Drawing the rest from reference TRBV19 and TRBJ2-1, the complete variable domain is DGGITQSPKYLFRKEGQNVTLSCEQNLNHDAMYWYRQDPGQGLRLIYYSQIVNDFQKGDIAEGYSVSREKKESFPLTVTSAQKNPTAFYLCASSDFLSSYNEQFFGPGTRLTVL.

The count of this clone is one. The chain joins TRBV6-5 to TRBJ2-5; 9 bases map to TRBD2. The end of the DNA is better explained by TRBJ2-7, so the J call may be wrong. This CDR3 has 15 amino acids. Germline loops: CDR1 MNHEY, CDR2 SVGAGI. CDR3 amino acids: CASSTGSGGFYEQYF. The CDR3 DNA is TGTGCCAGCAGTACTGGAAGCGGGGGGTTTTACGAGCAGTACTTC.

This clone was counted a few times. The rearrangement uses TRBV30 and TRBJ1-5; a possible D gene is TRBD1 (6 bases). The germline CDR1 and CDR2 sequences are GTSNPN and SVGIG (reference sequence). Trimming left V 4 bases short and J 0 bases short, with 22 bases between. This CDR3 has 18 amino acids. CDR3 nucleotides: TGTGCCTGGAAGAGCCGCAGAGGGGGGGATTATAGCAATCAGCCCCAGCATTTT. This codes for CAWKSRRGGDYSNQPQHF.

CDR3 region: CASSSRLALNTGELFF. The CDR3 DNA reads TGTGCCAGCAGCTCCCGACTAGCTCTTAACACCGGGGAGCTGTTTTTT. The V and J genes are TRBV5-8 and TRBJ2-2, with 7 bases identical to TRBD2. With 3 bases clipped from V and 2 bases from J, the junction kept 7 bases outside the gene matches. Germline CDR1 and CDR2: SGHTS and YDEGEE. The CDR3 totals 16 residues.

This clone was recorded only once. CDR3 residues: CASSLSDRVLRELFF. DNA for the CDR3: TGTGCCAGCAGCTTAAGCGACAGGGTTCTCCGGGAGCTGTTTTTT. V usage is TRBV11-2 and J usage is TRBJ2-2, with TRBD1 matching 7 bases. Germline V CDR1 and CDR2: SGHAT, FQNNGV. After removal of 2 bases from V and 9 bases from J, the junction contained 9 bases not matched to a gene. The CDR3 sequence is 15 residues long.

This sequence joins TRBV5-1 and TRBJ2-3; 14 nucleotides line up with TRBD2. The J segment lost 1 base and the V segment lost 3 bases, leaving 1 base of the junction unmatched. In germline, CDR1 is SGHRS, CDR2 YFSETQ. The CDR3 contains 16 residues. Written as DNA, the CDR3 is TGCGCCAGCAGCTCGGGACTAGCGGGAGGCACAGATACGCAGTATTTT. Translated: CASSSGLAGGTDTQYF.

The chain recombines TRBV7-8 with TRBJ1-2, with a possible D match to TRBD1 (5 bases). Trimming removed 5 bases from V and 3 bases from J, with 13 bases in between. Germline-derived CDR1 and CDR2 are SGHVS and FQNEAQ. The length of the CDR3 is 14 residues. CDR3 in amino acids: CASSLQTEHYGYTF. The CDR3, as DNA: TGTGCCAGCAGCCTACAGACAGAACACTATGGCTACACCTTC. Drawing the rest from reference TRBV7-8 and TRBJ1-2, the complete variable domain is GAGVSQSPRYKVAKRGQDVALRCDPISGHVSLFWYQQALGQGPEFLTYFQNEAQLDKSGLPSDRFFAERPEGSVSTLKIQRTQQEDSAVYLCASSLQTEHYGYTFGSGTRLTVV.

This clone was seen only once. This rearrangement joins TRBV30 to TRBJ2-7, with D perhaps matching TRBD2 (6 bases). CDR3 length equals 11 residues. The V gene lost 7 bases and the J gene lost 6 bases, with 13 bases spanning the gap. Germline loops: CDR1 GTSNPN, CDR2 SVGIG (reference sequence). The CDR3 is CASGAGSEQYF. The CDR3 DNA is TGTGCCTCAGGCGCGGGATCCGAGCAGTACTTC.